The 26 T cell receptor beta chains reported below all come from one sample, sequenced in a study of blood T cell repertoires in COVID-19. Generated by immunoSEQ multiplex PCR, the TCRdb table keeps only in-frame clones and is missing some. The profile covers 100,000 or so clones, with 75% to 95% appearing a single time and around 4.4% taken by the ten largest. The specimen was peripheral blood. The receptors here all came from a man aged 18 to 29 with acute or convalescent COVID-19.

This sequence joins TRBV10-1 and TRBJ2-7; D perhaps matches TRBD1 (5 bases). Trimming removed 0 bases from V and 5 bases from J, with 14 bases in between. The CDR3 sequence is 15 residues long. Germline V gives CDR1 WNHNN, CDR2 SYGVQD (reference sequence). The CDR3 loop is CASSESKRGSDEQYF. The CDR3 coding sequence is TGCGCCAGCAGTGAGTCGAAAAGGGGTAGTGACGAGCAGTACTTC.

The gene calls are TRBV27 and TRBJ2-7, with 8 bases lining up with TRBD1. Germline loops: CDR1 MNHEY, CDR2 SMNVEV (reference sequence). The CDR3 is 14 amino acids. V lost 4 bases and J lost 4; bases outside the gene matches: 6. CDR3 coding DNA: TGTGCCAGCAGTTCGGACAGGGTGGGTTACGAGCAGTACTTC. Its protein product is CASSSDRVGYEQYF.

V usage is TRBV5-1 and J usage is TRBJ1-4, with D perhaps matching TRBD1 (6 bases). CDR1 and CDR2 from the germline V gene are SGHRS and YFSETQ. This CDR3 is 16 amino acids long. V was shortened by 2 bases and J by 4 bases, with 15 bases between the two germline ends. Here the CDR3 DNA reads TGCGCCAGCAGCTTCGTAGGACAGACTGATAATGAAAAACTGTTTTTT. As protein: CASSFVGQTDNEKLFF.

The chain uses TRBV12-5 and TRBJ1-1; D remains unclear. V was trimmed by 0 bases and J by 7 bases, leaving 12 bases between them. The CDR3 consists of 14 residues. Germline V CDR1 and CDR2: LGHNT, FRNRAP. This chain's CDR3 is CASGLVVEGGEAFF. The CDR3 nucleotides read TGTGCTAGTGGTTTGGTGGTGGAGGGAGGTGAAGCTTTCTTT.

The CDR3 bases are TGTGCCAGCAGCTCCGTGACAGGGGGCGCAGGTGGCTACACCTTC. It is translated as CASSSVTGGAGGYTF. V is TRBV5-6 and J is TRBJ1-2; 10 nucleotides line up with TRBD1. J lost 7 bases, V lost 3 bases, and 9 bases had no gene match. Germline-derived CDR1 and CDR2 are SGHDT and YYEEEE. This CDR3 contains 15 residues.

The chain links TRBV12-3 or TRBV12-4 to TRBJ2-7; D possibly corresponds to TRBD1 (5 bases). Trimming took off 4 bases at V and 4 bases at J, with 8 bases between the two ends. CDR3 size: 12 residues. CDR3 bases: TGTGCCAGCAGTTCGACAGAGTACGAGCAGTACTTC. Its translation is CASSSTEYEQYF.

This clone was observed a single time. The chain employs TRBV19 and TRBJ2-1; a possible D gene is TRBD2 (7 bases). Germline values: CDR1 LNHDA, CDR2 SQIVND (reference sequence). Trimming took off 2 bases at V and 8 bases at J, with 19 bases between the two ends. The CDR3 is 16 residues long. The CDR3 DNA is TGTGCCAGTAGTATAAGTCTGGCGGGGGCCTTGGATGAGCAGTTCTTC. Residues: CASSISLAGALDEQFF.

The chain joins TRBV15 to TRBJ1-1; D call uncertain. The V end lost 0 bases, the J end lost 7 bases, and 6 bases lay between the germline ends. The CDR3 consists of 12 residues. In germline, CDR1 is LNHNV, CDR2 YYDKDF (reference sequence). The CDR3: CATSRDRVEAFF. Here the CDR3 DNA reads TGTGCCACCAGCAGAGATCGAGTTGAAGCTTTCTTT.

This clone was detected only once. Additional DNA sequences in this sample encode the identical CDR3. The rearrangement uses TRBV11-2 and TRBJ1-2; D is undetermined. The CDR3 consists of 13 residues. V dropped 0 bases and J dropped 1 base, with 3 bases sitting between them. Germline assignment: CDR1 SGHAT and CDR2 FQNNGV. The DNA for the CDR3 is TGTGCCAGCAGCTTAGACGGTAACTATGGCTACACCTTC. It codes for CASSLDGNYGYTF. The entire variable domain, with the rest obtained from reference TRBV11-2 and TRBJ1-2, is as follows: EAGVAQSPRYKIIEKRQSVAFWCNPISGHATLYWYQQILGQGPKLLIQFQNNGVVDDSQLPKDRFSAERLKGVDSTLKIQPAKLEDSAVYLCASSLDGNYGYTFGSGTRLTVV.

This clone appeared many times. This CDR3 is CASRRGPETLYEQYF. In DNA, the CDR3 is TGTGCCAGCCGCAGGGGCCCGGAGACTCTCTACGAGCAGTACTTC. The chain combines TRBV5-5 with TRBJ2-7; D might be TRBD1 (6 bases). Germline V gene lookup returns CDR1 SGHKS and CDR2 YYEKEE (reference sequence). The CDR3 has 15 residues. V gave up 7 bases and J gave up 3 bases, with 20 bases separating them.

This sequence joins TRBV13 and TRBJ2-5; TRBD2 agrees at 13 bases. V lost 5 bases to trimming and J lost 2 bases; unmatched junction nucleotides: 5. The CDR3 runs to 16 residues. Per the germline V gene, CDR1 is PRHDT and CDR2 is FYEKMQ (reference sequence). The CDR3 coding sequence is TGTGCCAGCAGCCCGCCGGGACTAGCGGGGCAAGAGACCCAGTACTTC. Amino acid sequence: CASSPPGLAGQETQYF.

This clone showed up just once. The V gene is TRBV3-1 (or the pseudogene TRBV3-2), the J gene TRBJ1-4; D not resolved. This CDR3 is built from 15 residues. CDR1 is LGHDT, CDR2 YNNKEL, per germline (reference sequence). Between the trimmed V and J ends, which lost 7 bases and 0 bases, there was a span of 12 bases. CDR3 sequence: CASTNDGATNEKLFF. CDR3 nucleotides: TGTGCCAGCACCAACGACGGGGCAACTAATGAAAAACTGTTTTTT.

This clone was detected only once. The V and J genes are TRBV7-9 and TRBJ2-5; 7 nucleotides agree with TRBD1. CDR3 size: 14 residues. Germline CDR1 SEHNR, CDR2 FQNEAQ (reference sequence). Trimming took 3 bases from V and 0 from J; bases not matched to a gene: 1. The CDR3 sequence is CASSFDRDQETQYF. CDR3 DNA: TGTGCCAGCAGCTTCGACAGGGACCAAGAGACCCAGTACTTC.

This clone was seen once. The V and J genes are TRBV19 and TRBJ2-1; possibly TRBD2 for D (6 bases). Trimming left V 10 bases short and J 7 bases short, with 14 bases between. This CDR3 spans 12 amino acids. Germline loops: CDR1 LNHDA, CDR2 SQIVND (reference sequence). CDR3 amino acids: CATKRTINEQFF. The CDR3 nucleotides read TGTGCCACCAAGAGGACTATTAATGAGCAGTTCTTC.

This clone was counted between two and nine times. The chain combines TRBV5-1 with TRBJ2-7; D is possibly TRBD2 (5 bases). The germline gives CDR1 SGHRS, CDR2 YFSETQ. The V end lost 4 bases, the J end lost 2 bases, and 19 bases lay between the germline ends. CDR3 length: 16 residues. The CDR3 sequence: CASSAVLGGSTYEQYF. The CDR3 coding sequence is TGCGCCAGCAGCGCGGTGTTGGGCGGGTCGACCTACGAGCAGTACTTC.

The chain combines TRBV12-3 or TRBV12-4 with TRBJ1-1; D may be TRBD1 (6 bases). CDR3 length equals 13 residues. V was cut by 6 bases and J by 2 bases, with 10 bases left in between. The CDR3 bases are TGTGCCAGCAGCACGGGACACAACACTGAAGCTTTCTTT. It yields the protein CASSTGHNTEAFF.

The V and J genes are TRBV10-3 and TRBJ1-2; possibly TRBD1 for D (6 bases). CDR3 size: 17 residues. Trimming removed 2 bases at V and 2 bases at J, with 18 bases between. Germline CDR1 is ENHRY and CDR2 is SYGVKD. The CDR3 nucleotides are TGTGCCATCAGTGAGGTGGAAGGGGGATTGCTAAACTATGGCTACACCTTC. Its translation: CAISEVEGGLLNYGYTF.

The chain couples TRBV6-2 or TRBV6-3 to TRBJ2-3, with TRBD2 matching over 11 bases. V dropped 5 bases and J dropped 2; count of bases not matched to a gene: 21. This CDR3 comprises 21 residues. CDR1 is MNHEY, CDR2 SVGEGT, per germline. The CDR3 DNA sequence: TGTGCCAGCAGTACCCTAGCCCTAGCGGGGGGCGGTCCCACGCACACAGATACGCAGTATTTT. Its translation: CASSTLALAGGGPTHTDTQYF.

This chain connects TRBV27 to TRBJ1-2; D uncertain. This CDR3 is 14 amino acids long. From germline, CDR1 is MNHEY and CDR2 SMNVEV (reference sequence). Trimming removed 6 bases at V and 4 bases at J, with 15 bases between. The CDR3 loop reads CASSPLLGPYGYTF. Here the CDR3 DNA reads TGTGCCAGCAGCCCGTTGCTTGGCCCCTATGGCTACACCTTC.

This chain joins TRBV6-5 and TRBJ1-6; 7 positions agree with TRBD1. The CDR3 spans 15 residues. Germline lookup yields CDR1 MNHEY and CDR2 SVGAGI. Trimming at V came to 2 bases and at J to 7 bases, leaving 5 bases not matched to a gene. Here the CDR3 DNA reads TGTGCCAGCAGTTACGGTGGGACAGCCAATTCACCCCTCCACTTT. It is translated as CASSYGGTANSPLHF.

The chain carries TRBV2 and TRBJ2-1, with 10 nucleotides matching TRBD2. The V gene end was trimmed by 8 bases and the J gene end by 6 bases; junction bases not matched to a gene: 4. This CDR3 contains 13 residues. Germline assignment: CDR1 SNHLY and CDR2 FYNNEI. Here the CDR3 DNA reads TGTGCCAGCCGGACTAGCGGACTCAATGAGCAGTTCTTC. Protein product: CASRTSGLNEQFF.

The chain links TRBV4-1 to TRBJ1-3; D may be TRBD1 (5 bases). This CDR3 contains 15 residues. Deletions cut 3 bases from V and 4 bases from J, with 13 bases between. Germline V gene sequence: CDR1 MGHRA, CDR2 YSYEKL. CDR3 in DNA: TGCGCCAGCAGCCACCCCTCCGCAGGGGGAAACACCATATATTTT. This encodes CASSHPSAGGNTIYF.

This sequence joins TRBV27 and TRBJ2-7; the match to TRBD2 covers 13 bases. The germline V gene encodes CDR1 MNHEY and CDR2 SMNVEV (reference sequence). The CDR3 loop spans 16 amino acids. J was trimmed by 6 bases and V by 5 bases; bases with no gene match: 10. The CDR3 region is CASSIRGLAGISEQYF. The CDR3, as DNA: TGTGCCAGCAGTATTAGGGGACTAGCGGGGATATCCGAGCAGTACTTC.

The chain links TRBV14 to TRBJ1-6; D is unclear. CDR1 is SGHDN, CDR2 FVKESK, per germline. The CDR3 has 13 residues. Trimming removed 3 bases from V and 10 bases from J, with 10 bases in between. The CDR3 reads CASSQAGRSPLHF. The CDR3 DNA reads as TGTGCCAGCAGCCAGGCGGGTCGGTCACCCCTCCACTTT.

The chain links TRBV5-1 to TRBJ1-3, with TRBD1 identical over 7 bases. Germline CDR1 is SGHRS and CDR2 is YFSETQ. The CDR3 is 16 residues long. J lost 0 bases, V lost 1 base, and 4 bases had no gene match. The CDR3 reads CASSLSGGASGNTIYF. As DNA, the CDR3 is TGCGCCAGCAGCTTGTCAGGGGGAGCCTCTGGAAACACCATATATTTT.

The genes are TRBV20-1 and TRBJ2-1; 8 nucleotides match TRBD2. V dropped 8 bases and J dropped 16; count of bases not matched to a gene: 7. Germline V gene sequence: CDR1 DFQATT, CDR2 SNEGSKA (reference sequence). This CDR3 contains 9 residues. The DNA for the CDR3 is TGCAGTCCCGGGACTAGTTTTTTCTTC. It translates to CSPGTSFFF.